A selection of T cell receptor beta chains follows, all from one sample in a study of cytomegalovirus exposure and HLA in healthy donors. The assay was immunoSEQ multiplex PCR, and TCRdb's table has in-frame clones only and misses some. The sample data list tens of thousands of clones. Sequences were obtained from PBMCs. These receptors were taken from a female donor in good health and CMV-seronegative. The CDR3 runs from the conserved cysteine through the conserved F or W. Each record gives: V gene, J gene, D gene, CDR3 DNA, CDR3 protein. D genes are given only for firm matches.

v_call: TRBV29-1
j_call: TRBJ1-1
d_call: NA
cdr3_nt: TGCAGCGTTGCCCACAGGGAAAACACTGAAGCTTTCTTT
cdr3_aa: CSVAHRENTEAFF

v_call: TRBV25-1
j_call: TRBJ2-5
d_call: NA
cdr3_nt: TGTGCCAGCACGGGGCAAGAGACCCAGTACTTC
cdr3_aa: CASTGQETQYF

v_call: TRBV18
j_call: TRBJ2-3
d_call: TRBD1
cdr3_nt: TGTGCCAGCTCAGGGACAGGGGGCGCAGATACGCAGTATTTT
cdr3_aa: CASSGTGGADTQYF

v_call: TRBV7-2
j_call: TRBJ2-7
d_call: NA
cdr3_nt: TGTGCCAGCAGCTTAAGTAATAGAAAATCCCACGAGCAGTACTTC
cdr3_aa: CASSLSNRKSHEQYF

v_call: TRBV7-2
j_call: TRBJ1-5
d_call: TRBD1
cdr3_nt: TGTGCCAGCAGCTTAGGGGACAGGAATCAGCCCCAGCATTTT
cdr3_aa: CASSLGDRNQPQHF

v_call: TRBV29-1
j_call: TRBJ1-1
d_call: TRBD1
cdr3_nt: TGCAGCGTTGTCGTCCTGGACAGGGGCGGGTACACTGAAGCTTTCTTT
cdr3_aa: CSVVVLDRGGYTEAFF

v_call: TRBV19
j_call: TRBJ1-5
d_call: TRBD1
cdr3_nt: TGTGCCAGTAGTAAGACAGGGGGGAGCAATCAGCCCCAGCATTTT
cdr3_aa: CASSKTGGSNQPQHF

v_call: TRBV4-2
j_call: TRBJ2-7
d_call: TRBD2
cdr3_nt: TGTGCCAGCAGCCAACGTAGCGGGGGGTCCTACGAGCAGTACTTC
cdr3_aa: CASSQRSGGSYEQYF

v_call: TRBV18
j_call: TRBJ2-1
d_call: TRBD2
cdr3_nt: TGTGCCAGCTCACCACCGGGACTAGCGGGATACTACAATGAGCAGTTCTTC
cdr3_aa: CASSPPGLAGYYNEQFF

v_call: TRBV20-1
j_call: TRBJ2-1
d_call: NA
cdr3_nt: TGCAGTGCTAGTCGGGACAATGAGCAGTTCTTC
cdr3_aa: CSASRDNEQFF

v_call: TRBV10-3
j_call: TRBJ1-5
d_call: NA
cdr3_nt: TGTGCCACCGGGGAACAGGGATTGGGCCAGCCCCAGCATTTT
cdr3_aa: CATGEQGLGQPQHF

v_call: TRBV6-5
j_call: TRBJ1-5
d_call: TRBD1
cdr3_nt: TGTGCCAGCAGGTCCGAACCGACAGGGGGACTCCAGCATTTT
cdr3_aa: CASRSEPTGGLQHF

v_call: TRBV7-6
j_call: TRBJ2-2
d_call: NA
cdr3_nt: TGTGCCAGCAGCCCACCGGGGTCGAACACCGGGGAGCTGTTTTTT
cdr3_aa: CASSPPGSNTGELFF

v_call: TRBV5-1
j_call: TRBJ2-5
d_call: NA
cdr3_nt: TGCGCCAGCAGCTCGAGACTACAAGAGACCCAGTACTTC
cdr3_aa: CASSSRLQETQYF

v_call: TRBV19
j_call: TRBJ2-1
d_call: NA
cdr3_nt: TGTGCCAGTAGCACTACCGGCCGCGCCTACAATGAGCAGTTCTTC
cdr3_aa: CASSTTGRAYNEQFF

v_call: TRBV2
j_call: TRBJ2-5
d_call: NA
cdr3_nt: TGTGCCAGCAGTGAAGGGGTCTTAGCGCGGGAGACCCAGTACTTC
cdr3_aa: CASSEGVLARETQYF

v_call: TRBV11-3
j_call: TRBJ2-5
d_call: TRBD1
cdr3_nt: TGTGCCAGCAGCTCCTTGTCCGGGACAGCGCAAGAGACCCAGTACTTC
cdr3_aa: CASSSLSGTAQETQYF

v_call: TRBV4-3
j_call: TRBJ1-4
d_call: NA
cdr3_nt: TGCGCCAGCAGCCAAGATAGACAAACAACTAATGAAAAACTGTTTTTT
cdr3_aa: CASSQDRQTTNEKLFF

v_call: TRBV15
j_call: TRBJ2-5
d_call: TRBD1
cdr3_nt: TGTGCCACCAGCTCTTCCGGGACAGGGTTGGAGGAGACCCAGTACTTC
cdr3_aa: CATSSSGTGLEETQYF

v_call: TRBV5-4
j_call: TRBJ2-7
d_call: NA
cdr3_nt: TGTGCCAGCAGCTTGGGCGGGATCTACGAGCAGTACTTC
cdr3_aa: CASSLGGIYEQYF

v_call: TRBV6-1
j_call: TRBJ1-5
d_call: NA
cdr3_nt: TGTGCCAGCAGTCAAGGGGGGGGGAATCAGCCCCAGCATTTT
cdr3_aa: CASSQGGGNQPQHF

v_call: TRBV11-3
j_call: TRBJ2-1
d_call: NA
cdr3_nt: TGTGCCAGCAGCTTAGCCTTGCGCGCTTCCGACAATGCGCAGTTCTTC
cdr3_aa: CASSLALRASDNAQFF